Listed below are T cell receptor beta chains from one sample, sequenced in a study of cytomegalovirus exposure and HLA in healthy donors. The assay was immunoSEQ multiplex PCR, and TCRdb's table has in-frame clones only and misses some. Of over 130,000 clones detected, 80% appear once; the ten largest clones hold about 2.2%. Sequencing was carried out using PBMCs. The receptors derive from a man in his fifties or sixties in good health and CMV-seronegative. Each CDR3 is given with its conserved first and last residue. The order of the fields is D gene, V gene, clone size, J gene, CDR3 protein, CDR3 DNA. A D gene is named only where the DNA matches it firmly. A row's size may be missing; if present it is once, few, many or a size class.

D gene: .; V gene: TRBV6-6; clone size: .; J gene: TRBJ2-3; CDR3 protein: CASSIASSDTQYF; CDR3 DNA: TGTGCCAGCAGTATAGCGAGTTCAGATACGCAGTATTTT
D gene: TRBD1; V gene: TRBV27; clone size: once; J gene: TRBJ1-5; CDR3 protein: CASSIGQEGQPQHF; CDR3 DNA: TGTGCCAGCAGCATTGGACAGGAGGGTCAGCCCCAGCATTTT
D gene: .; V gene: TRBV6-1; clone size: .; J gene: TRBJ2-3; CDR3 protein: CASSELVGLGDTQYF; CDR3 DNA: TGTGCCAGCAGTGAATTAGTGGGGCTGGGAGATACGCAGTATTTT
D gene: TRBD1; V gene: TRBV28; clone size: .; J gene: TRBJ1-5; CDR3 protein: CASSLGQGNNQPQHF; CDR3 DNA: TGTGCCAGCAGTCTCGGACAGGGGAACAATCAGCCCCAGCATTTT
D gene: .; V gene: TRBV5-5; clone size: .; J gene: TRBJ2-3; CDR3 protein: CASSAPAGDTQYF; CDR3 DNA: TGTGCCAGCAGCGCCCCGGCGGGAGATACGCAGTATTTT
D gene: .; V gene: TRBV2; clone size: .; J gene: TRBJ1-4; CDR3 protein: CASSGLNEKLFF; CDR3 DNA: TGTGCCAGCAGTGGTCTTAATGAAAAACTGTTTTTT
D gene: TRBD2; V gene: TRBV11-3; clone size: .; J gene: TRBJ2-1; CDR3 protein: CASSFIAGTGNEQFF; CDR3 DNA: TGTGCCAGCAGCTTCATAGCGGGGACGGGGAATGAGCAGTTCTTC
D gene: TRBD2; V gene: TRBV12-5; clone size: .; J gene: TRBJ2-2; CDR3 protein: CASGFPQTSGTTGELFF; CDR3 DNA: TGTGCTAGTGGTTTCCCCCAGACTAGCGGAACTACCGGGGAGCTGTTTTTT
D gene: TRBD2; V gene: TRBV13; clone size: .; J gene: TRBJ2-5; CDR3 protein: CASSLGGGGAAETQYF; CDR3 DNA: TGTGCCAGCAGCTTAGGCGGCGGGGGGGCCGCTGAGACCCAGTACTTC
D gene: TRBD1; V gene: TRBV7-9; clone size: .; J gene: TRBJ2-7; CDR3 protein: CASSIADRVPYEQYF; CDR3 DNA: TGTGCCAGCAGTATCGCCGACAGGGTCCCCTACGAGCAGTACTTC
D gene: TRBD2; V gene: TRBV19; clone size: once; J gene: TRBJ2-1; CDR3 protein: CASSRGGSSYNEQFF; CDR3 DNA: TGTGCCAGTTCACGCGGGGGGAGCTCCTACAATGAGCAGTTCTTC
D gene: TRBD1; V gene: TRBV5-6; clone size: .; J gene: TRBJ1-2; CDR3 protein: CASSSGTVYGYTF; CDR3 DNA: TGTGCCAGCAGCTCAGGGACAGTCTATGGCTACACCTTC
D gene: TRBD2; V gene: TRBV19; clone size: .; J gene: TRBJ2-6; CDR3 protein: CASSISLGRVQGSGANVLTF; CDR3 DNA: TGTGCCAGTAGTATATCCCTCGGGAGGGTTCAGGGATCTGGGGCCAACGTCCTGACTTTC
D gene: TRBD2; V gene: TRBV7-3; clone size: .; J gene: TRBJ2-5; CDR3 protein: CASSLGASGAQETQYF; CDR3 DNA: TGTGCCAGCAGCTTGGGGGCTAGCGGGGCCCAAGAGACCCAGTACTTC
D gene: .; V gene: TRBV30; clone size: .; J gene: TRBJ2-1; CDR3 protein: CAWSYGFGSDEQFF; CDR3 DNA: TGTGCCTGGAGTTACGGGTTCGGAAGCGATGAGCAGTTCTTC
D gene: TRBD2; V gene: TRBV14; clone size: few; J gene: TRBJ2-7; CDR3 protein: CASSVGLSSYEQYF; CDR3 DNA: TGTGCCAGCAGTGTGGGACTAAGCTCCTACGAGCAGTACTTC
D gene: TRBD1; V gene: TRBV15; clone size: .; J gene: TRBJ1-1; CDR3 protein: CATSRGGTGNTEAFF; CDR3 DNA: TGTGCCACCAGCAGAGGAGGGACAGGGAACACTGAAGCTTTCTTT
D gene: .; V gene: TRBV21-1; clone size: .; J gene: TRBJ1-1; CDR3 protein: CASISGQENTEAFF; CDR3 DNA: TGTGCCAGCATCAGCGGTCAGGAGAACACTGAAGCTTTCTTT
D gene: .; V gene: TRBV5-6; clone size: .; J gene: TRBJ1-2; CDR3 protein: CASSLEQGHGYTF; CDR3 DNA: TGTGCCAGCAGCTTGGAGCAGGGCCATGGCTACACCTTC
D gene: .; V gene: TRBV6-5; clone size: .; J gene: TRBJ2-7; CDR3 protein: CASSYSSGNYEQYF; CDR3 DNA: TGTGCCAGCAGTTACTCGTCGGGGAACTACGAGCAGTACTTC
D gene: .; V gene: TRBV2; clone size: .; J gene: TRBJ1-5; CDR3 protein: CASSELEISNQPQHF; CDR3 DNA: TGTGCCAGCAGTGAACTGGAGATTAGCAATCAGCCCCAGCATTTT
D gene: TRBD1; V gene: TRBV5-4; clone size: .; J gene: TRBJ1-3; CDR3 protein: CASSLVSGTGDGNTIYF; CDR3 DNA: TGTGCCAGCAGCTTGGTTTCTGGGACAGGGGATGGAAACACCATATATTTT
D gene: TRBD1; V gene: TRBV5-6; clone size: .; J gene: TRBJ1-1; CDR3 protein: CASDRGRDRQMNTEAFF; CDR3 DNA: TGTGCCAGTGACCGAGGACGGGACAGACAAATGAACACTGAAGCTTTCTTT
D gene: .; V gene: TRBV19; clone size: .; J gene: TRBJ1-1; CDR3 protein: CASSPQGNTEAFF; CDR3 DNA: TGTGCCAGTAGTCCACAGGGGAACACTGAAGCTTTCTTT